This T cell receptor (beta chain) was identified in a study of breast tumors, draining lymph nodes, adjacent tissues. TCRdb re-analysed the multiplex PCR reads in MiXCR, keeping a single row per CDR3 protein. This table has about 200,000 distinct CDR3 sequences, 30% to 40% appearing once. V lost 5 bases to trimming and J lost 4 bases; unmatched junction nucleotides: 12. This CDR3 is 16 amino acids long. CDR1 and CDR2 from the germline V gene are LNHDA and SQIVND (reference sequence). Axillary draining lymph nodes of breast cancer patients supplied the node samples. Study results and caveats: Tumor TCR diversity was below lymph nodes but above nontumor tissue. The lymph node origin of tumor T cells was framed as consistent with a hypothesis, not demonstrated. Data fit most tumor T cells coming from lymph node, expanding in tumor.

This clonotype was seen many times. Its specificity is not known. The genes are TRBV19 and TRBJ2-5; 8 positions agree with TRBD2. The source is a female donor with breast cancer. Some clones in this sample may be carry-over from other donors' samples. The sequenced material came from axillary lymph node tissue. CDR3 coding DNA: TGTGCCAGTAGTTCTCAGGGACTAGGGCTGGGAGAGACCCAGTACTTC. This sequence encodes CASSSQGLGLGETQYF.